This record covers a single T cell receptor (beta chain). This clone has more than one count but fewer than ten. No antigen is known for it. The sample holds no much larger clone one base away, and base qualities are not on file. According to the study, the label for this sample's time point signals: baseline before oral tofacitinib. Lesional scalp punch biopsies and peripheral blood were collected from alopecia areata patients. PBMCs were separated by density centrifugation and stained for CD3, CD4 and CD8, after which CD4+ and CD8+ T cells were sorted on a FACSAria. The sample originates from a study of CD8+ T cells in alopecia areata (dated by TCRdb to 2016 to 2018). The study in broad terms: The treated patients, all with moderate-to-severe alopecia areata, were enrolled in an open-label pilot trial of oral tofacitinib given at 5 to 10 mg twice daily. Patients stayed on tofacitinib for 6 to 18 months and then had 6 months of follow-up off drug so that delayed response and recurrence could be assessed. High-throughput TCRbeta sequencing was used to examine T cell clonal expansion in alopecia areata in both the C3H/HeJ mouse model and human patients. On the human side, TCRbeta sequencing was run on scalp tissue and on sorted CD4+ and CD8+ peripheral blood T cells from healthy controls and from alopecia areata patients with either patchy or totalis/universalis disease. Biopsies were taken from tofacitinib-treated patients at baseline and at 4 and 24 weeks of treatment, and a later scalp biopsy was taken in several of the tofacitinib-treated patients. Scalp clonality was compared across normal scalp (n=4), patchy alopecia areata scalp (n=8), and alopecia totalis/universalis scalp (n=8). The RNA source kit depended on sample type: the PAXgene miRNA kit for fixed scalp, the miRNeasy kit for PBMCs, and the RNeasy kit for mouse skin. Amplification of TCRbeta CDR3 regions was done by immunoSEQ multiplex PCR using 35 Vbeta forward primers and 13 Jbeta reverse primers.

The method was the immunoSEQ multiplex PCR assay. To provide template for TCR sequencing, every sample had RNA extracted and reverse transcribed into cDNA. SuperScript III was used to make first-strand cDNA, primed with a 2:1 mix of oligo-dT and random hexamers. A synthetic immune receptor repertoire was used to assess amplification bias, and residual bias was removed computationally. The paper's data handling went like this. Raw reads were preprocessed for error removal, and CDR3 was defined according to IMGT conventions as running from the conserved cysteine to phenylalanine. Clonality was calculated as 1 minus Shannon entropy normalized by log2 of the number of productive unique TCRs. Whether each scalp clone was CD4 or CD8 was inferred by checking scalp TCRbeta sequences against the CD4 and CD8 repertoires from sorted blood. TCRdb's version of the immuneACCESS table is confined to in-frame rearrangements and falls short of the full clone set. An unresolved V gene accounts for under half of the shortfall where checked; the remainder is of unknown origin. V, J and clone size were drawn from that table, and D and trimming were deduced from the DNA. This sample lists about 150,000 clones; around 60% were detected once. Nearly 6.5% of the sample belongs to the ten largest clones.

Points the paper makes about the study in general: Unlike mouse skin, which is dominated by gammadelta T cells, normal human skin has resident alphabeta T cells that are also sequenced, and this complicates analysis of the scalp TCR repertoire. Shared TCR sequences between patients were less evident than in mice, which may be partly attributable to HLA diversity in the patient population. Compared with normal scalp, lesional scalp had higher clonality and more expanded CD8+ clones, particularly in alopecia totalis/universalis, a pattern that suggests antigenic drive.

Material: CD4+ T cells sorted from blood, obtained at week 0. This clonotype originated in a human donor with alopecia areata.

CDR3 protein: CASSQERGALGGYTF. Here is the DNA: TGCGCCAGCAGCCAAGAGCGGGGGGCGTTGGGTGGCTACACCTTC. Recombination linked TRBV4-1 to TRBJ1-2, with TRBD1 perhaps the D gene, on 6 matching bases. The CDR3 measures 15 amino acids from cysteine to phenylalanine. CDR3 DNA is the only sequence kept; it has 45 bases, read in frame from the first base. Trimming takes 0 bases from V and 7 bases from J, and the germline ends sit 15 bases apart. CDR1 is given as MGHRA and CDR2 as YSYEKL, both from the germline V gene.